Listed here are 10 T cell receptor beta chains from one sample, sequenced in a study of human T cells and chemical hapten exposure. The study extracted total RNA from unfractionated whole blood. TCRdb re-derived calls from the 5' RACE reads in MiXCR, one entry per CDR3 protein. The table records over 70,000 distinct CDR3 sequences, approximately 16% of them present only once. These receptors all stem from a female donor in good health.

This clonotype appeared a few times. This rearrangement joins TRBV7-2 to TRBJ2-7, with 8 positions matching TRBD1. Germline assignment: CDR1 SGHTA and CDR2 FQGNSA. V shed 4 bases, J shed 3 bases, and the junction held 8 bases outside the gene matches. The CDR3 consists of 15 residues. The CDR3 loop is CASSSLDRGDYEQYF. CDR3 DNA: TGTGCCAGCAGCTCCTTAGACAGGGGTGACTACGAGCAGTACTTC.

This clonotype was seen many times. The rearrangement links TRBV7-2 to TRBJ1-1; 7 bases match TRBD1. The germline CDR1 and CDR2 sequences are SGHTA and FQGNSA. This CDR3 contains 14 residues. V was clipped by 6 bases and J by 0 bases; unmatched bases: 4. The CDR3 DNA sequence: TGTGCCAGCAGTCCCACAGGGGTGAACACTGAAGCTTTCTTT. Its translation is CASSPTGVNTEAFF.

This clonotype was detected many times. The V call is TRBV12-3 or TRBV12-4, the J call TRBJ2-3; the match to TRBD2 covers 8 bases. The V gene end was trimmed by 3 bases and the J gene end by 3 bases; junction bases not matched to a gene: 5. The CDR3 loop spans 15 amino acids. CDR3 residues: CASSFPGGVTDTQYF. The CDR3 coding sequence is TGTGCCAGCAGTTTCCCCGGGGGGGTAACAGATACGCAGTATTTT.

This clonotype was seen at least ten times. The chain uses TRBV28 and TRBJ2-7, with D perhaps TRBD2 (5 bases). V was shortened by 5 bases and J by 10 bases, with 18 bases between the two germline ends. The CDR3 is made up of 13 amino acids. Germline V lookup: CDR1 MDHEN, CDR2 SYDVKM. The CDR3, as DNA: TGTGCCAGCAGTCTCGAACAGTCGGGGAAACAGTACTTC. Residues: CASSLEQSGKQYF.

The J gene is TRBJ1-2, the V gene TRBV6-2 or TRBV6-3; 10 positions agree with TRBD1. The CDR3 is 16 residues long. The junction had 7 bases not matched to a gene; V was cut back by 2 bases and J by 4 bases. Germline V gives CDR1 MNHEY, CDR2 SVGEGT. CDR3 amino acids: CASSYAGTGVFYGYTF. The CDR3 nucleotides are TGTGCCAGCAGTTACGCCGGGACAGGGGTCTTCTATGGCTACACCTTC.

The chain combines TRBV23-1 with TRBJ2-1; 10 nucleotides line up with TRBD2. TRBV23-1 carries the ORF label, with uncertain function. V trimming: 4 bases; J trimming: 3 bases; junction bases outside the gene matches: 3. This CDR3 contains 15 residues. In DNA, the CDR3 is TGCGCCAGCAGTCGAAGCGGGAGGGGCTACAATGAGCAGTTCTTC. It specifies CASSRSGRGYNEQFF.

The sample holds a few counts of this clonotype. The CDR3 DNA reads TGTGCCAGCAGGTCAGAAGGAGGGGCACGCGAGCAGTACTTC. It encodes CASRSEGGAREQYF. This chain uses TRBV12-3 or TRBV12-4 with TRBJ2-7, with a possible D match to TRBD2 (6 bases). V lost 6 bases and J lost 6, with 18 bases in between. This CDR3 is built from 14 residues.

The chain has TRBV29-1 and TRBJ1-2; D gene ambiguous. Trimming removed 2 bases at V and 4 bases at J, with 8 bases between. Germline CDR1 SQVTM, CDR2 ANQGSEA. This CDR3 has 12 residues. This chain's CDR3 is CSVEQTSYGYTF. The CDR3 region has the DNA TGCAGCGTTGAACAGACCTCCTATGGCTACACCTTC.

The rearrangement links TRBV6-5 to TRBJ1-2; D possibly corresponds to TRBD1 (6 bases). V gave up 6 bases and J gave up 1 base, with 6 bases separating them. The CDR3 has 12 residues. Per the germline V gene, CDR1 is MNHEY and CDR2 is SVGAGI. Here the CDR3 reads CASSRGNYGYTF. The CDR3 DNA is TGTGCCAGCAGCAGGGGTAACTATGGCTACACCTTC.

This clonotype was counted between two and nine times. V and J are TRBV21-1 and TRBJ2-1; the table names TRBD1, a call not compared with the DNA. TRBV21-1 is classified as a pseudogene. This CDR3 region has 15 residues. CDR3 nucleotides: TGTGCCAGCTCACCTATCGGGGGCTCGGGCAATGAGCAGTTCTTC. Protein sequence: CASSPIGGSGNEQFF.